This T cell receptor beta chain was sequenced for a study of blood T cell repertoires in COVID-19. Study-level information: Sample material is recorded as cDNA or gDNA derived from T cells, B-cell-depleted T cells, or PBMCs.

In the authors' workflow: How many nucleated cells were present was estimated from reference gene primer amplification. Assay used: immunoSEQ multiplex PCR; TCRdb lists only in-frame clones, some missing. V, J and clone size derive from that table, while D and trimming were established from the DNA sequence. The sample has roughly 15,000 clones; roughly 89% are singletons. Germline V CDR1 and CDR2: LGHDT, YNNKEL (reference sequence). The trim removed 1 base at V and 0 bases at J, leaving 3 bases unmatched. There are 16 residues in the CDR3. The sequence came from a man aged 55 to 70 with active COVID-19. V gene TRBV3-1 (or the pseudogene TRBV3-2) combines with J gene TRBJ2-7, with 10 bases identical to TRBD2. Sequencing used peripheral blood. DNA for the CDR3: TGTGCCAGCAGCCAAGGACTAGCGGGCCTCTCCTACGAGCAGTACTTC. This sequence encodes CASSQGLAGLSYEQYF.